The 10 T cell receptor beta chains listed next were all sequenced from one sample in a study of blood T cell repertoires in COVID-19. Using immunoSEQ multiplex PCR, the repertoire was profiled, and TCRdb retains in-frame clones only, with some absent. The sample lists about 81,000 clones, 91% occurring once. The sequencing sample was made of peripheral blood. These receptors were taken from a woman aged 45-65 years in a cohort sampled during active COVID-19.

The chain combines TRBV19 with TRBJ2-3; 7 bases align to TRBD2. CDR3 length equals 16 residues. The V gene's germline CDR1 is LNHDA and CDR2 SQIVND (reference sequence). J was trimmed by 0 bases and V by 3 bases; bases with no gene match: 6. CDR3 sequence (DNA): TGTGCCAGTAGTATCGCCAGCGGGACTAGCACAGATACGCAGTATTTT. Its protein is CASSIASGTSTDTQYF.

V usage is TRBV6-4 and J usage is TRBJ2-1, with 7 bases fitting TRBD1. This CDR3 contains 17 residues. Trimming removed 0 bases from V and 2 bases from J; junction bases left unmatched: 7. Germline lookup yields CDR1 MRHNA and CDR2 SNTAGT. CDR3 DNA: TGTGCCAGCAGTGACTCCTACAACAGGGGCCCCTACAATGAGCAGTTCTTC. Its protein product is CASSDSYNRGPYNEQFF.

J is TRBJ2-5 and V is TRBV11-3; 8 bases match TRBD1. The CDR3 spans 15 residues. The V and J ends lost 3 bases and 2 bases, in that order; junction bases with no gene match: 5. In germline, CDR1 is SGHNT, CDR2 YENEEA. The DNA of the CDR3 is TGTGCCAGCAGCTTCCGGACAGGGAGTCAAGAGACCCAGTACTTC. It is translated as CASSFRTGSQETQYF.

The chain couples TRBV19 to TRBJ1-5; 7 nucleotides align to TRBD1. There are 13 residues in the CDR3. V dropped 6 bases and J dropped 5; count of bases not matched to a gene: 4. The germline V gene has CDR1 LNHDA and CDR2 SQIVND (reference sequence). The CDR3 DNA follows: TGTGCCAGTAGGGAGACAGGGTATCAGCCCCAGCATTTT. The encoded protein is CASRETGYQPQHF.

V and J are TRBV7-6 and TRBJ2-2; no definite D call. Germline V gene data show CDR1 as SGHVS and CDR2 as FNYEAQ. The CDR3 runs 13 residues. V lost 1 base and J 6 bases, leaving 6 bases between the germline ends. CDR3 DNA: TGTGCCAGCAGCTTAGTTGCGGCCGGGGAGCTGTTTTTT. Translating gives CASSLVAAGELFF.

The genes are TRBV6-1 and TRBJ2-7; weak D call: TRBD1 (6 bases). V was trimmed by 1 base and J by 1 base, leaving 14 bases between them. The CDR3 extends over 16 amino acids. Per the germline V gene, CDR1 is MNHNS and CDR2 is SASEGT. CDR3 protein: CASSEGGGGRSYEQYF. The CDR3 coding sequence is TGTGCCAGCAGTGAAGGAGGGGGTGGGAGATCCTACGAGCAGTACTTC.

The chain carries TRBV7-3 and TRBJ1-6, with 8 bases fitting TRBD1. V shed 2 bases, J shed 9 bases, and the junction held 12 bases outside the gene matches. CDR3 length equals 17 residues. CDR1 is SGHTA and CDR2 is FQGTGA in the germline V gene. CDR3 sequence: CASSLDGRGLGGSPLHF. In nucleotides, the CDR3 is TGTGCCAGCAGCTTAGACGGCAGGGGGCTCGGAGGTTCACCCCTCCACTTT.

This chain connects TRBV29-1 to TRBJ2-1; D unresolved. Germline V CDR1 and CDR2: SQVTM, ANQGSEA. Trimming removed 0 bases at V and 5 bases at J, with 17 bases between. The CDR3 sequence is 16 residues long. DNA of the CDR3: TGCAGCGTTGAAGATCCTACCCTTGACTTCGACAATGAGCAGTTCTTC. This sequence encodes CSVEDPTLDFDNEQFF.

There are a few counts of this clone. CDR3 in DNA: TGTGCCAGCAGCTTAGCCAGCGGGAGGGCTGGGGATACGCAGTATTTT. Its protein is CASSLASGRAGDTQYF. The chain links TRBV11-2 to TRBJ2-3; the match to TRBD2 covers 10 bases. The V segment lost 1 base and the J segment 6 bases; nucleotides outside the gene matches: 7. From germline, CDR1 is SGHAT and CDR2 FQNNGV. There are 16 residues in the CDR3. The full variable domain, rest sourced from reference TRBV11-2 and TRBJ2-3, is EAGVAQSPRYKIIEKRQSVAFWCNPISGHATLYWYQQILGQGPKLLIQFQNNGVVDDSQLPKDRFSAERLKGVDSTLKIQPAKLEDSAVYLCASSLASGRAGDTQYFGPGTRLTVL.

The rearrangement joins TRBV5-6 to TRBJ2-7; weak D call: TRBD2 (5 bases). The germline CDR1 and CDR2 sequences are SGHDT and YYEEEE. V dropped 4 bases and J dropped 9 bases, with 20 bases sitting between them. The CDR3 contains 14 residues. The CDR3 loop reads CASSPRGDPFGQYF. The CDR3 region has the DNA TGTGCCAGCAGCCCCCGGGGAGACCCCTTTGGGCAGTACTTC. Full variable domain (rest looked up from reference TRBV5-6 and TRBJ2-7): DAGVTQSPTHLIKTRGQQVTLRCSPKSGHDTVSWYQQALGQGPQFIFQYYEEEERQRGNFPDRFSGHQFPNYSSELNVNALLLGDSALYLCASSPRGDPFGQYFGPGTRLTVT.